This paragraph reports one T cell receptor (beta chain). The antigen remains undetermined. This CDR3 spans 14 amino acids. Germline V gene data show CDR1 as SGHAT and CDR2 as FQNNGV. Trimming shortened V by 5 bases and J by 0 bases, and 11 bases separated the two germline ends. TCR beta libraries were made by quantitative 5'-RACE with molecular barcodes. MiXCR was run by TCRdb on the 5' RACE reads, yielding one entry per CDR3 protein. The repertoire holds roughly 100,000 distinct CDR3 sequences, with about 24% as singletons. This sample was taken from a study of CD8 T cells in ankylosing spondylitis. The study, taken as a whole, reports: Disease-linked clones were found to be CD8+ and relatively rare in peripheral blood. A motif of seven or eight highly homologous TCR beta variants was seen as apparently characteristic of ankylosing spondylitis blood.

The sequence derives from a male donor with ankylosing spondylitis. The specimen sequenced was synovial fluid, either unsorted or a sorted T cell fraction (not recorded which). This chain connects TRBV11-2 to TRBJ2-7, with D perhaps TRBD2 (5 bases). CDR3 loop: CASSPERSSYEQYF. The CDR3 DNA follows: TGTGCCAGCAGCCCCGAGCGGTCCTCCTACGAGCAGTACTTC. The whole variable domain, filled in from reference TRBV11-2 and TRBJ2-7, reads EAGVAQSPRYKIIEKRQSVAFWCNPISGHATLYWYQQILGQGPKLLIQFQNNGVVDDSQLPKDRFSAERLKGVDSTLKIQPAKLEDSAVYLCASSPERSSYEQYFGPGTRLTVT.